The entry that follows covers one TCR beta chain sequence. The data stem from a study of cytomegalovirus exposure and HLA in healthy donors. Amplification used 60 Vbeta primers and 13 Jbeta primers. Sequencing was performed with immunoSEQ multiplex PCR; in TCRdb, only in-frame clones are kept and a portion is missing. The sample lists about 73,000 clones; about 81% were seen once. This receptor was taken from a man between 65 and 85 years old in good health and CMV-seronegative. Sequencing input: PBMCs.

The CDR3 loop is CASSLQGMVNTEAFF. Written as DNA, the CDR3 is TGCGCCAGCAGCCTTCAGGGTATGGTGAACACTGAAGCTTTCTTT. The chain links TRBV5-1 to TRBJ1-1; D perhaps matches TRBD1 (5 bases). Trimming took 4 bases from V and 0 from J, leaving 13 bases between them. The germline gives CDR1 SGHRS, CDR2 YFSETQ. The CDR3 consists of 15 residues.